This T cell receptor (beta chain) was sequenced for a study of T-cell reconstitution after alpha-beta-depleted transplantation in children. Findings and caveats of the study: Reported findings indicate that, about two months after transplant, alpha-beta T cells came from several hundred expanded clones, which were derived from non-depleted graft cells. Surviving recipient T cells and thymic progenitors accounted for the high day-60 TCRbeta diversity observed in some patients. The authors attributed T-cell counts and diversity one year after transplant mostly to newly produced T cells.

About this clonotype itself: Its antigen is undetermined.

The V end was cut by 3 bases, the J end by 4 bases, with 24 bases between. This CDR3 has 17 residues. Germline CDR1 reads DFQATT; CDR2 reads SNEGSKA (reference sequence). TCRbeta library construction was performed incorporating unique molecular identifiers. MiXCR, run by TCRdb on the PCR reads, gives a single entry per CDR3 protein. The table lists about 490,000 distinct CDR3 sequences, 10% of them singletons. This clonotype originated in a child aged 2 to 10 with inherited bone marrow failure, due to receive a stem cell transplant. Sequences were derived from PBMCs, sampled before TCRalphabeta/CD19-depleted stem cell transplant. The chain is built from TRBV20-1 and TRBJ1-2, with no clear D. CDR3 region: CSASSIGVGVGFYGYTF. CDR3 coding DNA: TGCAGTGCTAGTTCAATTGGCGTCGGGGTGGGGTTCTATGGCTACACCTTC.